This TCR beta chain was profiled in a study of naive and memory T cell subsets. Study observations and caveats: Over 85% of naive TCR sequences appeared only once, unlike memory subsets. Possibly reflecting memory cells re-expressing CD45RA, a few larger clonotypes occurred in naive repertoires, especially CD8.

As to this clonotype: Its antigen is as yet unknown.

Two oligonucleotides, mixed equimolar, formed the beta constant-region primer covering TRBC1 and TRBC2. Four rounds of PCR amplified the ligated cDNA using nested alpha and beta constant-region primers plus SP2. TCRdb passed the UMI-ligation and nested PCR reads through MiXCR, listing each CDR3 protein once. The table shows 150,000 or so distinct CDR3 sequences, with approximately 22% occurring only once. Germline values: CDR1 MGHDK, CDR2 SYGVNS. The CDR3 consists of 16 residues. V shed 5 bases, J shed 6 bases, and the junction held 11 bases outside the gene matches. This TCR was sampled from a human donor in good health. Input material: naive CD4+ T cells from blood. J is TRBJ2-3 and V is TRBV25-1; 10 bases agree with TRBD1. The CDR3 spells CASSRQGAGHSDTQYF. DNA of the CDR3: TGTGCCAGCAGTCGACAGGGGGCAGGTCACTCTGATACGCAGTATTTT.